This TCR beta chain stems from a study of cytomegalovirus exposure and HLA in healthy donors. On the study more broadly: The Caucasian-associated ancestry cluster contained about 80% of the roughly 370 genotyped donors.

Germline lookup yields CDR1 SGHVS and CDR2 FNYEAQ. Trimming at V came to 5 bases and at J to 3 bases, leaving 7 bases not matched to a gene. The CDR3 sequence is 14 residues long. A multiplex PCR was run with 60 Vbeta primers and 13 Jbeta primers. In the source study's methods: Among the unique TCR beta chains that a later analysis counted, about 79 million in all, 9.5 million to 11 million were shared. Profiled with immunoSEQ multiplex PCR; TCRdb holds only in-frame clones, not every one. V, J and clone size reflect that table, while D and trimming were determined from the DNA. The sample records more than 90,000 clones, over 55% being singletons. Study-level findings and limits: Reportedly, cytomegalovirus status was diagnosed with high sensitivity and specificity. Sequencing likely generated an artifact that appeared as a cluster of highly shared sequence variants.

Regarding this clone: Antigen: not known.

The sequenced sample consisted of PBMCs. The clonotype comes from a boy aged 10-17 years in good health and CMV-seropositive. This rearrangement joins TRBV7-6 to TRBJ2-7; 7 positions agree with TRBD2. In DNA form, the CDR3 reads TGTGCCAGCAGCGCGGGACTACCGATCTACGAGCAGTACTTC. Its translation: CASSAGLPIYEQYF.